These 18 T cell receptor beta chains share one sample of origin, sequenced in a study of patients and donors after allogeneic stem cell transplantation. One entry per CDR3 protein results from TCRdb running MiXCR on the RT-PCR reads. The sample has roughly 40,000 distinct CDR3 sequences, 25% to 35% seen once. Sequencing input: blood, either unsorted or a sorted T cell fraction (not recorded which). Every receptor here comes from a human donor who was either an allogeneic HSCT recipient or a stem cell or donor lymphocyte infusion donor (not recorded which). It is not recorded whose cells these are; they may come from a transplant donor.

The rearrangement joins TRBV20-1 to TRBJ1-1; D remains unclear. CDR3 length: 12 residues. Germline CDR1 DFQATT, CDR2 SNEGSKA (reference sequence). CDR3 nucleotide sequence: TGCACTCTCCAGAGGGTGAACACTGAAGCTTTCTTT. Its translation is CTLQRVNTEAFF.

The chain links TRBV28 to TRBJ2-7, with TRBD2 identical over 8 bases. V lost 4 bases to trimming and J lost 3 bases; unmatched junction nucleotides: 8. This CDR3 comprises 15 residues. Germline values: CDR1 MDHEN, CDR2 SYDVKM. CDR3 protein: CASSWRLAGFYEQYF. CDR3 coding DNA: TGTGCCAGCAGTTGGAGGCTAGCGGGTTTCTACGAGCAGTACTTC.

This clonotype turned up a few times. This sequence joins TRBV20-1 and TRBJ2-7; 9 nucleotides align to TRBD1. CDR1 and CDR2 (germline): DFQATT, SNEGSKA (reference sequence). CDR3 length equals 15 residues. Losses at the gene ends were 5 bases for V and 3 bases for J; bases not matched to a gene: 11. The DNA of the CDR3 is TGCAGTGCTCCAGTGCCGGGACAGGGATACTACGAGCAGTACTTC. Residues: CSAPVPGQGYYEQYF.

The gene calls are TRBV29-1 and TRBJ2-6; D perhaps matches TRBD2 (5 bases). Germline loops: CDR1 SQVTM, CDR2 ANQGSEA. Trimming removed 4 bases at V and 0 bases at J, with 7 bases between. CDR3 length: 14 residues. CDR3 in DNA: TGCAGCGTTGGCCGGGACTCTGGGGCCAACGTCCTGACTTTC. This sequence encodes CSVGRDSGANVLTF.

The V call is TRBV7-6, the J call TRBJ2-7; D ambiguous. V lost 4 bases, J lost 2 bases, and 12 bases lay in between. Looked up from germline, CDR1 is SGHVS and CDR2 is FNYEAQ. There are 14 residues in the CDR3. As DNA, the CDR3 is TGTGCCAGCAGCTCGCCTCCAAGGGCCTACGAGCAGTACTTC. Amino acid sequence: CASSSPPRAYEQYF. The full variable domain, in which reference TRBV7-6 and TRBJ2-7 provide the parts outside the CDR3, is GAGVSQSPRYKVTKRGQDVALRCDPISGHVSLYWYRQALGQGPEFLTYFNYEAQQDKSGLPNDRFSAERPEGSISTLTIQRTEQRDSAMYRCASSSPPRAYEQYFGPGTRLTVT.

This rearrangement joins TRBV27 to TRBJ2-1; 10 nucleotides match TRBD1. CDR3 length: 15 residues. V was pared by 4 bases and J by 4 bases, with 4 bases of the junction left unmatched. CDR1 and CDR2 from the germline V gene are MNHEY and SMNVEV (reference sequence). CDR3 region: CASSSGQGEYNEQFF. Written as DNA, the CDR3 is TGTGCCAGCAGTTCCGGACAGGGGGAGTACAATGAGCAGTTCTTC.

This clonotype occurred many times. The chain couples TRBV4-3 to TRBJ1-2; the D gene is possibly TRBD1 (5 bases). The germline gives CDR1 LGHNA, CDR2 YSLEER. CDR3 size: 14 residues. V shed 0 bases and J shed 5 bases, with 10 bases lying between them. This chain's CDR3 is CASSQDRGVYGYTF. The CDR3, as DNA: TGCGCCAGCAGCCAAGATCGGGGGGTATATGGCTACACCTTC.

Ten or more counts support this clonotype. V is TRBV20-1 and J is TRBJ1-2, with D possibly matching TRBD1 (5 bases). Germline assignment: CDR1 DFQATT and CDR2 SNEGSKA (reference sequence). V lost 3 bases to trimming and J lost 4 bases, with 18 bases between them. The CDR3 length is 15 residues. The CDR3: CSASPLGRGRYGYTF. CDR3 bases: TGCAGTGCTAGCCCCCTGGGGCGGGGACGCTATGGCTACACCTTC.

The chain uses TRBV21-1 and TRBJ1-5. TRBV21-1 constitutes a pseudogene. This CDR3 is 16 amino acids long. The CDR3 DNA reads as TGTGCCAGCAGCAAAGGAGGCGGGGATCGCAATCAGCCCCAGCATTTT. This encodes CASSKGGGDRNQPQHF.

The chain combines TRBV28 with TRBJ2-1, with 12 bases lining up with TRBD2. Germline V gene lookup returns CDR1 MDHEN and CDR2 SYDVKM. There are 16 residues in the CDR3. Losses at the gene ends were 6 bases for V and 0 bases for J; bases not matched to a gene: 3. The DNA of the CDR3 is TGTGCCAGCAGACCTAGCGGGAGGGCCTCCTACAATGAGCAGTTCTTC. Translated: CASRPSGRASYNEQFF.

This clonotype was counted a few times. The rearrangement links TRBV29-1 to TRBJ1-5; no clear D. CDR3 length: 13 residues. V was clipped by 6 bases and J by 5 bases, with 14 bases between them. Germline loops: CDR1 SQVTM, CDR2 ANQGSEA. The CDR3 coding sequence is TGCAGCGTCGCGGGTCAGGAGCATCAGCCCCAGCATTTT. Translating it yields CSVAGQEHQPQHF.

The chain couples TRBV18 to TRBJ2-5; D gene unclear. This CDR3 is 13 amino acids long. The germline V and J ends were trimmed by 6 bases and 3 bases, with 11 bases remaining between them. CDR1 KGHSH and CDR2 LQKENI come from the germline V gene. This CDR3 reads CASSIQRKETQYF. DNA of the CDR3: TGTGCCAGCTCGATACAGAGAAAAGAGACCCAGTACTTC.

In its sample, this clonotype was seen many times. This chain uses TRBV5-1 with TRBJ2-7, with TRBD1 as a possible D gene (5 bases). Germline V gives CDR1 SGHRS, CDR2 YFSETQ. The ends were cut back, 2 bases at V and 2 bases at J, with 11 bases in the middle. The CDR3 contains 14 residues. For the CDR3, the DNA is TGCGCCAGCAGCTTCCTGCGGACAACCTACGAGCAGTACTTC. Translation gives CASSFLRTTYEQYF.

This chain joins TRBV6-2 or TRBV6-3 and TRBJ1-1, with 7 bases that match TRBD1. CDR1 MNHEY and CDR2 SVGEGT come from the germline V gene. The CDR3 consists of 13 residues. V dropped 8 bases and J dropped 3; count of bases not matched to a gene: 6. The CDR3 nucleotides are TGTGCCAGCGGACGACAGGGCCACACTGAAGCTTTCTTT. Translation: CASGRQGHTEAFF.

This clonotype showed up just a few times. V gene TRBV3-1 combines with J gene TRBJ1-5; no clear D. Germline V gene sequence: CDR1 LGHDT, CDR2 YNNKEL (reference sequence). This CDR3 comprises 12 residues. V lost 1 base to trimming and J lost 7 bases, with 5 bases between them. This CDR3 is CASSQAGQPQHF. The CDR3, as DNA: TGTGCCAGCAGCCAAGCGGGGCAGCCCCAGCATTTT. Full variable domain (missing parts from reference TRBV3-1 and TRBJ1-5): DTAVSQTPKYLVTQMGNDKSIKCEQNLGHDTMYWYKQDSKKFLKIMFSYNNKELIINETVPNRFSPKSPDKAHLNLHINSLELGDSAVYFCASSQAGQPQHFGDGTRLSIL.

The CDR3: CASSPAGSTNEKLFF. CDR3 DNA: TGTGCCAGCAGCCCCGCAGGGTCAACTAATGAAAAACTGTTTTTT. V and J are TRBV7-2 and TRBJ1-4; D possibly corresponds to TRBD1 (5 bases). The CDR3 is 15 amino acids. Germline loops: CDR1 SGHTA, CDR2 FQGNSA. V was trimmed by 5 bases and J by 0 bases, leaving 10 bases between them.

V gene TRBV20-1 combines with J gene TRBJ2-1; D remains ambiguous. The CDR3 loop spans 13 amino acids. V dropped 3 bases and J dropped 10 bases, with 16 bases sitting between them. CDR1 is DFQATT, CDR2 SNEGSKA, per germline (reference sequence). CDR3 nucleotide sequence: TGCAGTGCTAGGGATTTTACATTTTTAGAGCAGTTCTTC. As protein: CSARDFTFLEQFF.

The chain uses TRBV6-5 and TRBJ1-3; D may be TRBD1 (5 bases). The CDR3 totals 13 residues. Per the germline V gene, CDR1 is MNHEY and CDR2 is SVGAGI. The V gene lost 10 bases and the J gene lost 4 bases, with 14 bases spanning the gap. The CDR3 bases are TGTGCCACCTCCAGACAGCACGGAAACACCATATATTTT. Translation gives CATSRQHGNTIYF.